The subject of this entry is one TCR beta chain. This entry comes from a study of T cell responses to AZD1222 COVID-19 vaccine. This CDR3 spans 16 amino acids. CDR1 is SNHLY and CDR2 is FYNNEI in the germline V gene. V was pared by 6 bases and J by 1 base, with 8 bases of the junction left unmatched. Clones were read by immunoSEQ multiplex PCR, and TCRdb kept only the in-frame ones, dropping some. The profile covers 150,000 to 180,000 clones, with about 88% appearing a single time and around 3.2% taken by the ten largest. The clonotype originates from an adult in good health. Here the sequenced sample was peripheral blood, taken on day 0 of AZD1222 vaccination. The chain couples TRBV2 to TRBJ2-1; 8 bases line up with TRBD2. Written as DNA, the CDR3 is TGTGCCAGCAGCCGGAGGGGCGGGGGGTCCTACAATGAGCAGTTCTTC. Its protein product is CASSRRGGGSYNEQFF. The whole variable domain, filled in from reference TRBV2 and TRBJ2-1, reads EPEVTQTPSHQVTQMGQEVILRCVPISNHLYFYWYRQILGQKVEFLVSFYNNEISEKSEIFDDQFSVERPDGSNFTLKIRSTKLEDSAMYFCASSRRGGGSYNEQFFGPGTRLTVL.